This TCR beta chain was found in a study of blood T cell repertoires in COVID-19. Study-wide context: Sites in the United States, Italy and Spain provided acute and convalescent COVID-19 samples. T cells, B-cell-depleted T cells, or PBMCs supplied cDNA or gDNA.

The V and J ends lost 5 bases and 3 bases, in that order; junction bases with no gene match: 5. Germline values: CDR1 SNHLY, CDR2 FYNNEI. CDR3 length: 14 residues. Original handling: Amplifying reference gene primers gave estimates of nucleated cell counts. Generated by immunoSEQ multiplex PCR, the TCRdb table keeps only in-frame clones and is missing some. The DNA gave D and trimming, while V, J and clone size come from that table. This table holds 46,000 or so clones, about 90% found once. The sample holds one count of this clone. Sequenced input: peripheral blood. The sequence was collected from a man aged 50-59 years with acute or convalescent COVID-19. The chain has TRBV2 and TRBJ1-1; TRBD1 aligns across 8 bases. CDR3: CASSRRGRDTEAFF. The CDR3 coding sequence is TGTGCCAGCAGTCGCAGGGGGCGGGACACTGAAGCTTTCTTT.